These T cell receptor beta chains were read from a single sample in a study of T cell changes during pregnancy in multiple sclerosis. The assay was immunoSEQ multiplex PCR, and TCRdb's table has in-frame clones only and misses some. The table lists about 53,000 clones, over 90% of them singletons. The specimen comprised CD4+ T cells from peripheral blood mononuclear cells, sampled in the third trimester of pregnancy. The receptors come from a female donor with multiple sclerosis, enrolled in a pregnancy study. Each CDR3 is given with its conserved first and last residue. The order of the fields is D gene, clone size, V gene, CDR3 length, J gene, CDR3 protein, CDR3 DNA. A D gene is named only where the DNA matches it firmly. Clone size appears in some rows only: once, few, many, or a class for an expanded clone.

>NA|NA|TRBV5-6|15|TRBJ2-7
CASSFMGAPGDEQYF
TGTGCCAGCAGCTTTATGGGGGCCCCAGGGGACGAGCAGTACTTC
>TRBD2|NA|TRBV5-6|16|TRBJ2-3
CASSARAGAITDTQYF
TGTGCCAGCAGCGCCCGAGCGGGGGCGATCACAGATACGCAGTATTTT
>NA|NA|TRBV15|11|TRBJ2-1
CATSREAEQFF
TGTGCCACCAGCAGAGAAGCTGAGCAGTTCTTC
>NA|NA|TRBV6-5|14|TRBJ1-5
CASSRAGAGQPQHF
TGTGCCAGCAGCCGAGCGGGGGCAGGACAGCCCCAGCATTTT
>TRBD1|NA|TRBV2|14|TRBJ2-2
CASRADRVTGELFF
TGTGCCAGCAGGGCGGACAGGGTCACCGGGGAGCTGTTTTTT
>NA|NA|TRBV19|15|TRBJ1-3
CASTALGLSGNTIYF
TGTGCCAGTACCGCCCTAGGTCTCTCTGGAAACACCATATATTTT
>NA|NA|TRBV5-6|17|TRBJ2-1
CASSLRFLRQDHNEQFF
TGTGCCAGCAGCTTACGCTTCTTGCGACAGGACCACAATGAGCAGTTCTTC
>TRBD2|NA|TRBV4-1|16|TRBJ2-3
CASSQDGGGATDTQYF
TGCGCCAGCAGCCAAGACGGCGGGGGGGCCACAGATACGCAGTATTTT
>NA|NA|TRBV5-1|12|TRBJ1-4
CASSLDREKLFF
TGCGCCAGCAGCTTGGATCGGGAAAAACTGTTTTTT
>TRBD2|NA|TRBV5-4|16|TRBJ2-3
CASSLELAGGPDTQYF
TGTGCCAGCAGCTTGGAACTAGCGGGGGGCCCAGATACGCAGTATTTT
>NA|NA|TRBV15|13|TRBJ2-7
CATSRAWLDEQYF
TGTGCCACCAGCAGGGCATGGCTCGACGAGCAGTACTTC
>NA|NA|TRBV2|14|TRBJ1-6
CASRSGRGLSPLHF
TGTGCCAGCCGCTCGGGCAGAGGACTTTCACCCCTCCACTTT
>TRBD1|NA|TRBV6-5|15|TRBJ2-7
CASSYSYRGLYEQYF
TGTGCCAGCAGTTACTCGTACAGGGGGCTTTACGAGCAGTACTTC
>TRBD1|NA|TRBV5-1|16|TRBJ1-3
CASSPETGRSGNTIYF
TGCGCCAGCAGCCCGGAGACAGGGAGGTCTGGAAACACCATATATTTT
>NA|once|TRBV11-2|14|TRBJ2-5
CASSDTGKRETQYF
TGTGCCAGCAGCGACACAGGGAAACGAGAGACCCAGTACTTC
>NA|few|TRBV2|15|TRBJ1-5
CASSPLGSSNQPQHF
TGTGCCAGCAGTCCACTGGGCTCTAGCAATCAGCCCCAGCATTTT
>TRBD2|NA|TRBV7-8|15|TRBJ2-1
CASSLELAEYNEQFF
TGTGCCAGCAGCTTAGAACTAGCGGAGTACAATGAGCAGTTCTTC
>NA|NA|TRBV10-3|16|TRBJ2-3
CAISGLGAVGGDTQYF
TGTGCCATCAGTGGGTTGGGGGCCGTGGGTGGAGATACGCAGTATTTT
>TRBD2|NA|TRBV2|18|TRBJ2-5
CASSEVLSGGLDLETQYF
TGTGCCAGCAGTGAAGTGTTAAGCGGGGGGCTAGATTTGGAGACCCAGTACTTC
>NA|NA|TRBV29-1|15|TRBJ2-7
CSVDRWFGGAYEQYF
TGCAGCGTTGATAGGTGGTTTGGCGGAGCCTACGAGCAGTACTTC
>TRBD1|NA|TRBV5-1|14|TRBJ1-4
CASSVGQGGEKLFF
TGCGCCAGCAGCGTTGGACAGGGAGGTGAAAAACTGTTTTTT
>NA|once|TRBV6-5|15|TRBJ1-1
CASSYSGGLNTEAFF
TGTGCCAGCAGTTACTCGGGGGGGCTGAACACTGAAGCTTTCTTT
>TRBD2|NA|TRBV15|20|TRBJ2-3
CATSTPGTSGDEHLTDTQYF
TGTGCCACCAGCACCCCCGGGACTAGCGGGGACGAACACCTCACAGATACGCAGTATTTT
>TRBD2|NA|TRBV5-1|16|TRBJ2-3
CASSLGAGGSTDTQYF
TGCGCCAGCAGCTTGGGAGCGGGGGGTAGTACAGATACGCAGTATTTT
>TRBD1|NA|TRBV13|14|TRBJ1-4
CASSPGGMGEKLFF
TGTGCCAGCAGCCCAGGGGGCATGGGTGAAAAACTGTTTTTT
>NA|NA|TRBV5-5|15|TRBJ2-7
CASIWGREMVYEQYF
TGTGCCAGCATCTGGGGCCGGGAGATGGTCTACGAGCAGTACTTC
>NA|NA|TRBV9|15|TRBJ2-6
CASSVDPRGANVLTF
TGTGCCAGCAGCGTAGATCCCAGGGGGGCCAACGTCCTGACTTTC
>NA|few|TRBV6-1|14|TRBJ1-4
CASSEDSRNEKLFF
TGTGCCAGCAGTGAAGACTCCCGGAATGAAAAACTGTTTTTT
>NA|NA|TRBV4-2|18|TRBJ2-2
CASSQDPGGTGNTGELFF
TGTGCCAGCAGCCAAGATCCAGGCGGAACAGGGAACACCGGGGAGCTGTTTTTT
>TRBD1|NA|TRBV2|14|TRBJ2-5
CASTPDRAQETQYF
TGTGCCAGCACACCCGACAGGGCCCAAGAGACCCAGTACTTC
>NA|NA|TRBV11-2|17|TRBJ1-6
CASSLGVRGWYNSPLHF
TGTGCCAGCAGCTTAGGGGTTCGGGGTTGGTATAATTCACCCCTCCACTTT
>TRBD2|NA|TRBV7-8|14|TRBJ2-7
CASTTTGEGYEQYF
TGTGCCAGCACTACCACGGGGGAGGGCTACGAGCAGTACTTC